The 24 T cell receptor beta chains below all came from one sample that was sequenced in a study of early T cells in non-severe SARS-CoV-2 infection. TCRdb re-called the 5' RACE reads with MiXCR, one entry per CDR3 protein. Of some 58,000 distinct CDR3 sequences in the sample, about 11% were seen once. This material consisted of whole blood, taken at baseline. These receptors were taken from an adult who was a healthcare worker with PCR-confirmed SARS-CoV-2 infection or an uninfected control (not recorded which).

This clonotype was seen at least ten times. The rearrangement joins TRBV12-3 or TRBV12-4 to TRBJ2-5, with D perhaps TRBD2 (7 bases). This CDR3 has 14 amino acids. The ends were cut back, 6 bases at V and 5 bases at J, with 16 bases in the middle. CDR3 sequence: CASSLEGGRETQYF. As DNA, the CDR3 is TGTGCCAGCAGCTTGGAGGGGGGGCGGGAGACCCAGTACTTC.

This clonotype was counted a few times. This chain uses TRBV6-2 or TRBV6-3 with TRBJ1-2; TRBD1 matches 7 bases. This CDR3 is 15 amino acids long. V lost 6 bases and J lost 0; bases outside the gene matches: 7. Germline CDR1 and CDR2: MNHEY and SVGEGT. The CDR3 reads CASRTGAKANYGYTF. The CDR3 DNA is TGTGCCAGCAGAACAGGGGCCAAAGCTAACTATGGCTACACCTTC.

The chain has TRBV4-2 and TRBJ1-2; D gene uncertain. Looked up from germline, CDR1 is LGHNA and CDR2 is YNFKEQ. Trimming shortened V by 0 bases and J by 3 bases, and 14 bases separated the two germline ends. This CDR3 is built from 16 residues. In nucleotides, the CDR3 is TGTGCCAGCAGCCAAGATGGCCGGTGGCCCCACTATGGCTACACCTTC. Its translation is CASSQDGRWPHYGYTF.

This clonotype was counted a few times. The V call is TRBV29-1, the J call TRBJ2-7; D unclear. The V end was cut by 6 bases, the J end by 4 bases, with 13 bases between. CDR3 length equals 12 residues. The V gene's germline CDR1 is SQVTM and CDR2 ANQGSEA. CDR3 sequence (DNA): TGCAGCGTACTCCAAGATTCATACGAGCAGTACTTC. Its protein is CSVLQDSYEQYF.

There are a few counts of this clonotype. V gene TRBV27 combines with J gene TRBJ1-6, with 11 bases lining up with TRBD1. This CDR3 has 17 residues. V dropped 5 bases and J dropped 7; count of bases not matched to a gene: 10. Germline V gene sequence: CDR1 MNHEY, CDR2 SMNVEV (reference sequence). The chain's CDR3 is CASSDSTDRGLNSPLHF. DNA for the CDR3: TGTGCCAGCAGTGACTCCACGGACAGGGGGCTCAATTCACCCCTCCACTTT.

This clonotype was counted only a few times. The rearrangement joins TRBV5-5 to TRBJ1-5, with 9 bases that match TRBD1. CDR1 is SGHKS and CDR2 is YYEKEE in the germline V gene (reference sequence). J gave up 7 bases and V 4 bases, and 9 bases lay outside the gene matches. The CDR3 is made up of 15 amino acids. The CDR3 reads CASSTDVDRGQPQHF. Written as DNA, the CDR3 is TGTGCCAGCAGCACCGATGTGGACAGGGGCCAGCCCCAGCATTTT.

The rearrangement joins TRBV19 to TRBJ2-5, with 7 bases lining up with TRBD1. The CDR3 totals 14 residues. CDR1 and CDR2 from the germline V gene are LNHDA and SQIVND (reference sequence). Germline trimming cut 4 bases from V and 1 base from J; bases unmatched to any gene: 3. The CDR3 nucleotides are TGTGCCAGTAGTAACCGACAGGGCCAAGAGACCCAGTACTTC. Encoded protein: CASSNRQGQETQYF.

V usage is TRBV18 and J usage is TRBJ1-1; 7 bases align to TRBD1. This CDR3 has 15 residues. Looked up from germline, CDR1 is KGHSH and CDR2 is LQKENI. The V gene end was trimmed by 6 bases and the J gene end by 4 bases; junction bases not matched to a gene: 11. Here the CDR3 reads CASSHRGSTGTEAFF. The CDR3 bases are TGTGCCAGCTCCCACAGGGGCTCCACGGGCACTGAAGCTTTCTTT. Full variable domain (missing parts from reference TRBV18 and TRBJ1-1): NAGVMQNPRHLVRRRGQEARLRCSPMKGHSHVYWYRQLPEEGLKFMVYLQKENIIDESGMPKERFSAEFPKEGPSILRIQQVVRGDSAAYFCASSHRGSTGTEAFFGQGTRLTVV.

The sample holds a few counts of this clonotype. This chain connects TRBV7-9 to TRBJ2-2, with D possibly matching TRBD1 (6 bases). V was pared by 5 bases and J by 1 base, with 8 bases between. Germline loops: CDR1 SEHNR, CDR2 FQNEAQ (reference sequence). The length of the CDR3 is 14 residues. This CDR3 reads CASSVTGNTGELFF. The CDR3, as DNA: TGTGCCAGCAGCGTGACAGGGAACACCGGGGAGCTGTTTTTT.

The V and J genes are TRBV18 and TRBJ2-5, with D maybe TRBD2 (6 bases). Germline V gives CDR1 KGHSH, CDR2 LQKENI. Trimming left V 3 bases short and J 0 bases short, with 8 bases between. There are 14 residues in the CDR3. Written as DNA, the CDR3 is TGTGCCAGCTCACCCCGGGACTACCAAGAGACCCAGTACTTC. Translation: CASSPRDYQETQYF.

The V call is TRBV12-3 or TRBV12-4, the J call TRBJ2-5; D is possibly TRBD2 (5 bases). Trimming pared 5 bases from V and 4 bases from J, leaving 14 bases between. The CDR3 has 14 amino acids. For the CDR3, the DNA is TGTGCCAGCAGTCCACGGACTCGTGGAGAGACCCAGTACTTC. This codes for CASSPRTRGETQYF.

This clonotype was seen only a few times. This chain links TRBV20-1 with TRBJ1-6; 7 nucleotides match TRBD1. The CDR3 spans 16 residues. Germline CDR1 is DFQATT and CDR2 is SNEGSKA (reference sequence). V lost 3 bases and J lost 0; bases outside the gene matches: 5. Here the CDR3 DNA reads TGCAGTGCTAGGGGGGGACAGAGCTCCTATAATTCACCCCTCCACTTT. Its translation is CSARGGQSSYNSPLHF.

This chain links TRBV7-9 with TRBJ2-2; no clear D gene. Germline lookup yields CDR1 SEHNR and CDR2 FQNEAQ (reference sequence). The ends were cut back, 7 bases at V and 0 bases at J, with 9 bases in the middle. The CDR3 sequence is 14 residues long. The CDR3 DNA reads TGTGCCAGCAAAACGGATCCGAACACCGGGGAGCTGTTTTTT. This codes for CASKTDPNTGELFF.

This clonotype has a handful of counts. V usage is TRBV6-5 and J usage is TRBJ2-7, with 8 bases matching TRBD1. The CDR3 runs 13 residues. V shed 2 bases and J 4 bases; nucleotides not matched to a gene: 1. Looked up from germline, CDR1 is MNHEY and CDR2 is SVGAGI. This CDR3 is CASSYGTGYEQYF. As DNA, the CDR3 is TGTGCCAGCAGTTACGGGACAGGTTACGAGCAGTACTTC.

Here the CDR3 reads CASSPGQQQETQYF. The CDR3 region has the DNA TGTGCCAGCAGCCCCGGACAGCAACAAGAGACCCAGTACTTC. The chain carries TRBV4-2 and TRBJ2-5; possibly TRBD1 for D (6 bases). This CDR3 is 14 amino acids long. Germline-derived CDR1 and CDR2 are LGHNA and YNFKEQ. Between the trimmed V and J ends, which lost 4 bases and 2 bases, there was a span of 11 bases.

This clonotype has just a few counts. This chain joins TRBV27 and TRBJ1-4; 8 nucleotides agree with TRBD1. The CDR3 spans 15 residues. The V and J ends lost 5 bases and 4 bases, in that order; junction bases with no gene match: 6. The germline gives CDR1 MNHEY, CDR2 SMNVEV (reference sequence). The CDR3 nucleotides are TGTGCCAGCAGTCCCCCAGGGGGCCGTAATGAAAAACTGTTTTTT. It translates to CASSPPGGRNEKLFF.

This clonotype was seen many times. The chain is built from TRBV28 and TRBJ2-3; TRBD2 aligns across 7 bases. The ends lost 4 bases at V and 4 bases at J; junction bases unmatched: 14. This CDR3 is built from 17 residues. Per germline, CDR1 MDHEN and CDR2 SYDVKM. This chain's CDR3 is CASSSPLLLAEADTQYF. The CDR3 coding sequence is TGTGCCAGCAGTTCACCGCTTTTGCTAGCGGAGGCAGATACGCAGTATTTT.

This clonotype was picked up a small number of times. This chain uses TRBV11-2 with TRBJ2-1; D is ambiguous. V lost 3 bases, J lost 10 bases, and 13 bases lay in between. The germline CDR1 and CDR2 sequences are SGHAT and FQNNGV. The CDR3 runs 13 residues. DNA for the CDR3: TGTGCCAGCAGCTTTCGGAGCCTACTAGAGCAGTTCTTC. This gives the protein CASSFRSLLEQFF. Full variable domain (missing parts from reference TRBV11-2 and TRBJ2-1): EAGVAQSPRYKIIEKRQSVAFWCNPISGHATLYWYQQILGQGPKLLIQFQNNGVVDDSQLPKDRFSAERLKGVDSTLKIQPAKLEDSAVYLCASSFRSLLEQFFGPGTRLTVL.

A few counts support this clonotype. CDR3 residues: CSARDRVSNYGYTF. The CDR3 DNA is TGCAGTGCTAGAGATCGGGTGTCCAACTATGGCTACACCTTC. V usage is TRBV20-1 and J usage is TRBJ1-2; no firm D call. The CDR3 runs to 14 residues. V lost 0 bases to trimming and J lost 2 bases, with 10 bases between them. The germline V gene has CDR1 DFQATT and CDR2 SNEGSKA (reference sequence).

The chain has TRBV7-9 and TRBJ2-7, with 7 bases lining up with TRBD2. This CDR3 contains 15 residues. Looked up from germline, CDR1 is SEHNR and CDR2 is FQNEAQ (reference sequence). The V segment lost 1 base and the J segment 1 base; nucleotides outside the gene matches: 4. The CDR3: CASSLEGLGSYEQYF. CDR3 in DNA: TGTGCCAGCAGCTTAGAAGGACTAGGATCCTACGAGCAGTACTTC.

Details on this clonotype: Mismatch with germline at one junction end may stem from a read error. The CDR3 here is CASSQDVGRGYHQPLHF. Written as DNA, the CDR3 is TGCGCCAGCAGCCAAGATGTCGGCAGGGGCTATCATCAGCCCCTGCATTTT. This chain links TRBV4-3 with TRBJ1-5; D is possibly TRBD1 (6 bases). CDR1 LGHNA and CDR2 YSLEER come from the germline V gene. The CDR3 length is 17 residues.

There are a few counts of this clonotype. The chain joins TRBV11-2 to TRBJ2-1; D ambiguous. Trimming removed 4 bases at V and 10 bases at J, with 8 bases between. The CDR3 contains 11 residues. CDR1 is SGHAT and CDR2 is FQNNGV in the germline V gene. The CDR3 reads CASSYRTEQFF. The CDR3, as DNA: TGTGCCAGCAGCTACCGGACCGAGCAGTTCTTC.

This clonotype was recorded many times. This chain uses TRBV30 with TRBJ1-1, with 7 bases that match TRBD1. The CDR3 has 15 amino acids. Losses at the gene ends were 3 bases for V and 0 bases for J; bases not matched to a gene: 7. Germline CDR1 is GTSNPN and CDR2 is SVGIG (reference sequence). This chain's CDR3 is CAWSAGTEMNTEAFF. For the CDR3, the DNA is TGTGCCTGGAGCGCCGGGACAGAGATGAACACTGAAGCTTTCTTT.

This sequence joins TRBV11-2 and TRBJ2-1; 12 positions agree with TRBD2. V was clipped by 5 bases and J by 0 bases; unmatched bases: 5. Germline V CDR1 and CDR2: SGHAT, FQNNGV. The CDR3 covers 17 residues. This CDR3 is CASSAGLAGYSYNEQFF. CDR3 in DNA: TGTGCCAGCAGCGCGGGACTAGCGGGCTACTCCTACAATGAGCAGTTCTTC.